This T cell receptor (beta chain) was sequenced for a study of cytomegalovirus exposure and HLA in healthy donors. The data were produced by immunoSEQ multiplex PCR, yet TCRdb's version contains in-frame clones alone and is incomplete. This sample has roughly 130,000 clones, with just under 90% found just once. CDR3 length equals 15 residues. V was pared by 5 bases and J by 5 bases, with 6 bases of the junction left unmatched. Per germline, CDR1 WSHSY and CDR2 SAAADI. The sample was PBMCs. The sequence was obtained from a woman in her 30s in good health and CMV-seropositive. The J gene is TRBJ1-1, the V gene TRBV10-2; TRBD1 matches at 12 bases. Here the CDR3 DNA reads TGCGCCAGCAGTATACCGGGACAGGGGGCAACTGAAGCTTTCTTT. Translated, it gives CASSIPGQGATEAFF.